Presented here are 27 T cell receptor beta chains from one specimen sequenced in a study of beta chain features in type 1 diabetes. What was sequenced were expressed TCRB transcripts, since all of the isolated RNA had been reverse transcribed. Clones were read by immunoSEQ multiplex PCR, and TCRdb kept only the in-frame ones, dropping some. The data show about 220,000 clones, with around 9.9% seen just once and less than 1.5% held by the top ten. The sequenced sample was central memory CD4+ T cells from blood. All receptors derive from a man younger than 35 in good health.

This clone was seen a handful of times. The gene calls are TRBV4-2 and TRBJ2-2, with 7 positions matching TRBD2. The length of the CDR3 is 15 residues. V dropped 2 bases and J dropped 7; count of bases not matched to a gene: 7. The germline V gene encodes CDR1 LGHNA and CDR2 YNFKEQ. CDR3 coding DNA: TGTGCCAGCAGCCAAACGGAGTGGGAGGGCGGGGAGCTGTTTTTT. Residues: CASSQTEWEGGELFF.

The chain employs TRBV2 and TRBJ2-1; 7 bases map to TRBD2. CDR1 is SNHLY, CDR2 FYNNEI, per germline. The trim removed 6 bases at V and 7 bases at J, leaving 12 bases unmatched. The CDR3 totals 15 residues. Here the CDR3 reads CASRTSSGRENEQFF. CDR3 DNA sequence: TGTGCCAGCAGGACTAGCTCTGGAAGGGAAAATGAGCAGTTCTTC.

A word on this clone: An end of the junction differs from the germline gene, which may be a read error. V gene TRBV7-7 combines with J gene TRBJ2-5; possible D gene TRBD2, 6 bases. The CDR3 length is 15 residues. Germline V gene sequence: CDR1 SSHAT, CDR2 FNYEAQ (reference sequence). CDR3 in DNA: TGTGCTAGCAGCGCCGGCGGGGCGGTTGAGGAGACCCAGTACTTC. This gives the protein CASSAGGAVEETQYF.

The rearrangement links TRBV29-1 to TRBJ2-7, with D possibly TRBD2 on 5 matching bases. This CDR3 contains 16 residues. V gave up 4 bases and J gave up 3 bases, with 22 bases separating them. Looked up from germline, CDR1 is SQVTM and CDR2 is ANQGSEA. The CDR3 region has the DNA TGCAGCGTTGCCCCCGATCCCACGGGAAAGGGCTACGAGCAGTACTTC. Translated, it gives CSVAPDPTGKGYEQYF.

CDR3 loop: CASSASPGGNYEQYF. For the CDR3, the DNA is TGTGCCAGCAGTGCAAGCCCGGGAGGTAATTACGAGCAGTACTTC. The V call is TRBV6-5, the J call TRBJ2-7; 7 positions agree with TRBD2. In germline, CDR1 is MNHEY, CDR2 SVGAGI. Trimming at V came to 5 bases and at J to 4 bases, leaving 11 bases not matched to a gene. The CDR3 covers 15 residues.

Concerning this clone itself: A far bigger clonotype differs at one base, so this is likely a read error. The sample contains more than one DNA sequence encoding this CDR3. The rearrangement joins TRBV4-1 to TRBJ2-1; D unresolved. CDR3 length equals 15 residues. V gave up 0 bases and J gave up 4 bases, with 10 bases separating them. The germline V gene encodes CDR1 MGHRA and CDR2 YSYEKL. The CDR3: CASSQDLGPYNEQFF. In DNA, the CDR3 is TGCGCCAGCAGCCAAGATCTAGGGCCGTACAATGAGCAGTTCTTC.

This clone was picked up a small number of times. The chain couples TRBV30 to TRBJ2-1; D possibly corresponds to TRBD2 (5 bases). Per germline, CDR1 GTSNPN and CDR2 SVGIG (reference sequence). Between the trimmed V and J ends, which lost 2 bases and 5 bases, there was a span of 16 bases. The CDR3 sequence is 15 residues long. Here the CDR3 reads CAWSHGIAVDNEQFF. In DNA, the CDR3 is TGTGCCTGGAGTCACGGGATAGCTGTGGACAATGAGCAGTTCTTC.

A remark on this clone: The CDR3 ends on some other residue instead of the conserved phenylalanine or tryptophan, so this is likely a read error. No DNA is shown, since the ends of the CDR3 on it are uncertain; the CDR3 is the one TCRdb lists. V gene TRBV7-4 combines with J gene TRBJ1-1. Looked up from germline, CDR1 is SGHVT and CDR2 is SQSDAQ. The CDR3 totals 8 residues, both ends included. The CDR3 reads CASSFYSH.

In the case of this clone: This sequence may be a read error, since a much larger clone differs from it by one base. The gene calls are TRBV30 and TRBJ2-2; D gene ambiguous. This CDR3 spans 13 amino acids. From germline, CDR1 is GTSNPN and CDR2 SVGIG (reference sequence). The V gene lost 1 base and the J gene lost 6 bases, with 9 bases spanning the gap. Written as DNA, the CDR3 is TGTGCCTGGAGTGGGGTGCTCTCCGGGGAGCTGTTTTTT. Its translation is CAWSGVLSGELFF. The full variable domain, its missing parts supplied by reference TRBV30 and TRBJ2-2, is SQTIHQWPATLVQPVGSPLSLECTVEGTSNPNLYWYRQAAGRGLQLLFYSVGIGQISSEVPQNLSASRPQDRQFILSSKKLLLSDSGFYLCAWSGVLSGELFFGEGSRLTVL.

This clone has at least ten counts. The chain has TRBV12-5 and TRBJ2-1, with D unclear. Looked up from germline, CDR1 is LGHNT and CDR2 is FRNRAP. This CDR3 contains 16 residues. Trimming took 0 bases from V and 0 from J, leaving 9 bases between them. The chain's CDR3 is CASGLVKGNSYNEQFF. The CDR3 DNA reads TGTGCTAGTGGTTTGGTAAAAGGGAACTCCTACAATGAGCAGTTCTTC.

This clone was recorded a few times. The CDR3 spells CASSWTSGISTDTQYF. CDR3 nucleotides: TGTGCCAGCAGCTGGACTAGCGGGATTAGCACAGATACGCAGTATTTT. The J gene is TRBJ2-3, the V gene TRBV5-4; 12 nucleotides align to TRBD2. J lost 0 bases, V lost 3 bases, and 2 bases had no gene match. The CDR3 contains 16 residues. Germline-derived CDR1 and CDR2 are SGHNT and YYREEE (reference sequence).

This clone was observed many times. CDR3 loop: CASSVVDNTGELFF. DNA for the CDR3: TGTGCCAGCAGCGTAGTTGACAACACCGGGGAGCTGTTTTTT. The chain uses TRBV9 and TRBJ2-2, with no clear D. Looked up from germline, CDR1 is SGDLS and CDR2 is YYNGEE. The CDR3 consists of 14 residues. Trimming cost V 0 bases and J 2 bases, with 5 bases left between them.

This clone was counted a few times. This chain uses TRBV11-1 with TRBJ2-5, with TRBD2 identical over 12 bases. Trimming took 3 bases from V and 4 from J; bases not matched to a gene: 0. The germline V gene encodes CDR1 SGHAT and CDR2 FQDESV (reference sequence). The CDR3 spans 14 residues. In DNA, the CDR3 is TGTGCCAGCAGCTTGGGACTAGCGGGAGAGACCCAGTACTTC. This encodes CASSLGLAGETQYF. The full variable domain, rest sourced from reference TRBV11-1 and TRBJ2-5, is EAEVAQSPRYKITEKSQAVAFWCDPISGHATLYWYRQILGQGPELLVQFQDESVVDDSQLPKDRFSAERLKGVDSTLKIQPAELGDSAMYLCASSLGLAGETQYFGPGTRLLVL.

This clone appeared once. The chain joins TRBV5-4 to TRBJ1-1, with D unclear. Trimming shortened V by 4 bases and J by 1 base, and 8 bases separated the two germline ends. This CDR3 region has 13 residues. Germline lookup yields CDR1 SGHNT and CDR2 YYREEE (reference sequence). CDR3 sequence reads: CASSTTWNTEAFF. The CDR3 DNA follows: TGTGCCAGCAGCACTACATGGAACACTGAAGCTTTCTTT.

This clone was recorded at least ten times. In the same sample, other DNA sequences code for this CDR3. This chain joins TRBV5-1 and TRBJ2-1, with 7 bases fitting TRBD1. V gave up 8 bases and J gave up 0 bases; unmatched junction bases: 2. Germline CDR1 SGHRS, CDR2 YFSETQ. This CDR3 is built from 13 residues. CDR3 in DNA: TGCGCCAGTCGGGACAGCTCCTACAATGAGCAGTTCTTC. This encodes CASRDSSYNEQFF. Full variable domain (rest looked up from reference TRBV5-1 and TRBJ2-1): KAGVTQTPRYLIKTRGQQVTLSCSPISGHRSVSWYQQTPGQGLQFLFEYFSETQRNKGNFPGRFSGRQFSNSRSEMNVSTLELGDSALYLCASRDSSYNEQFFGPGTRLTVL.

In its sample, this clone was seen a few times. The chain is built from TRBV9 and TRBJ2-1, with D tentatively TRBD2 (5 bases). Trimming took 0 bases from V and 10 from J, leaving 14 bases between them. Germline-derived CDR1 and CDR2 are SGDLS and YYNGEE. The CDR3 spans 14 residues. Here the CDR3 reads CASSVVAGPGEQFF. CDR3 sequence (DNA): TGTGCCAGCAGCGTAGTGGCTGGGCCGGGAGAGCAGTTCTTC.

The chain uses TRBV4-2 and TRBJ1-2; possibly TRBD1 for D (6 bases). This CDR3 comprises 18 residues. Germline-derived CDR1 and CDR2 are LGHNA and YNFKEQ. Trimming stripped 0 bases from V and 7 bases from J, with 24 bases between. The CDR3 coding sequence is TGTGCCAGCAGCCAAGATACGGGCGCGGGGGCCAGTAATGGTGGCTACACCTTC. It specifies CASSQDTGAGASNGGYTF.

This clone occurred a few times. J is TRBJ1-3 and V is TRBV7-8; 9 bases match TRBD1. J lost 0 bases, V lost 5 bases, and 2 bases had no gene match. The CDR3 spans 15 residues. CDR1 and CDR2 (germline): SGHVS, FQNEAQ. Here the CDR3 DNA reads TGTGCCAGCAGCCCACAGGGGGCCTCTGGAAACACCATATATTTT. It yields the protein CASSPQGASGNTIYF.

In its sample, this clone was seen a few times. The sample contains more than one DNA sequence encoding this CDR3. This chain uses TRBV10-3 with TRBJ2-3; D gene ambiguous. V was pared by 0 bases and J by 2 bases, with 9 bases between. The CDR3 totals 15 residues. Germline V lookup: CDR1 ENHRY, CDR2 SYGVKD. CDR3: CAISESRILTDTQYF. CDR3 nucleotides: TGTGCCATCAGTGAGTCGAGGATCCTCACAGATACGCAGTATTTT.

This clone appeared a few times. The chain recombines TRBV15 with TRBJ2-1, with D perhaps TRBD1 or TRBD2 (6 bases each). V was pared by 5 bases and J by 5 bases, with 19 bases between. The CDR3 extends over 16 amino acids. In germline, CDR1 is LNHNV, CDR2 YYDKDF (reference sequence). Written as DNA, the CDR3 is TGTGCCACCAGCGTCGTATCGGGGGCTGGAAACAATGAGCAGTTCTTC. Residues: CATSVVSGAGNNEQFF.

A few counts support this clone. V is TRBV7-2 and J is TRBJ2-7, with TRBD1 identical over 8 bases. This CDR3 is built from 14 residues. Germline loops: CDR1 SGHTA, CDR2 FQGNSA. V dropped 5 bases and J dropped 5; count of bases not matched to a gene: 8. The CDR3 here is CASSKRQGPDEQYF. The CDR3 DNA reads as TGTGCCAGCAGCAAACGACAGGGGCCAGACGAGCAGTACTTC. Supplemented by reference TRBV7-2 and TRBJ2-7, the full variable domain reads GAGVSQSPSNKVTEKGKDVELRCDPISGHTALYWYRQSLGQGLEFLIYFQGNSAPDKSGLPSDRFSAERTGGSVSTLTIQRTQQEDSAVYLCASSKRQGPDEQYFGPGTRLTVT.

This clone was found a few times. The chain joins TRBV29-1 to TRBJ2-1, with 9 bases identical to TRBD2. This CDR3 has 16 residues. Germline-derived CDR1 and CDR2 are SQVTM and ANQGSEA. With 4 bases clipped from V and 7 bases from J, the junction kept 14 bases outside the gene matches. This chain's CDR3 is CSVGGGARGPSNEQFF. The CDR3 nucleotides read TGCAGCGTTGGCGGGGGGGCGAGAGGGCCGAGTAATGAGCAGTTCTTC.

This clone has more than one count but fewer than ten. The chain couples TRBV4-3 to TRBJ2-2; D possibly uses TRBD1 or TRBD2 (5 bases each). V gave up 0 bases and J gave up 3 bases, with 14 bases separating them. This CDR3 has 17 residues. Germline CDR1 LGHNA, CDR2 YSLEER. This CDR3 reads CASSQDMGQGHTGELFF. CDR3 nucleotides: TGCGCCAGCAGCCAAGATATGGGCCAGGGACACACCGGGGAGCTGTTTTTT.

About this clone: Other DNA sequences in the same sample also yield this CDR3. The genes are TRBV7-2 and TRBJ2-3; the match to TRBD2 covers 12 bases. Looked up from germline, CDR1 is SGHTA and CDR2 is FQGNSA. The V gene end was trimmed by 5 bases and the J gene end by 1 base; junction bases not matched to a gene: 4. This CDR3 contains 16 residues. For the CDR3, the DNA is TGTGCCAGCAGCCCACGACTAGCGGGAGGCACAGATACGCAGTATTTT. Its translation is CASSPRLAGGTDTQYF.

This clone showed up just a few times. The rearrangement uses TRBV4-1 and TRBJ2-4; maybe TRBD2 (6 bases). The germline gives CDR1 MGHRA, CDR2 YSYEKL. The CDR3 length is 13 residues. V lost 0 bases and J 12 bases, leaving 12 bases between the germline ends. The CDR3 coding sequence is TGCGCCAGCAGCCAAGACACCGGGAGCGGTCAGTACTTC. Its translation is CASSQDTGSGQYF.

This clone was seen more than once but under ten times. The CDR3 DNA follows: TGTGCCAGCAGCAGAGGGACAGGGATCGATAATGAAAAACTGTTTTTT. Translation: CASSRGTGIDNEKLFF. The rearrangement links TRBV7-6 to TRBJ1-4, with TRBD1 identical over 9 bases. The length of the CDR3 is 16 residues. J gave up 4 bases and V 5 bases, and 8 bases lay outside the gene matches. The germline gives CDR1 SGHVS, CDR2 FNYEAQ. Variable domain in full (rest from reference TRBV7-6 and TRBJ1-4): GAGVSQSPRYKVTKRGQDVALRCDPISGHVSLYWYRQALGQGPEFLTYFNYEAQQDKSGLPNDRFSAERPEGSISTLTIQRTEQRDSAMYRCASSRGTGIDNEKLFFGSGTQLSVL.

DNA of the CDR3: TGTGCCAGCAGCTCCCGTTGGTACGAGCAGTACTTC. Its protein product is CASSSRWYEQYF. The rearrangement links TRBV7-9 to TRBJ2-7; no reliable D call. Germline V lookup: CDR1 SEHNR, CDR2 FQNEAQ (reference sequence). The CDR3 runs to 12 residues. Trimming left V 4 bases short and J 4 bases short, with 8 bases between.